This section outlines one TCR beta chain sequence together with its context. The CDR3 loop spans 11 amino acids. CDR1 is MNHEY and CDR2 is SMNVEV in the germline V gene (reference sequence). Trimming left V 5 bases short and J 4 bases short, with 5 bases between. This sample is drawn from a study of blood T cells in healthy people across ages. A second about 6 to 12 cycle PCR used barcoded and J-beta primers. TCRdb passed the 5' RACE reads through MiXCR, listing each CDR3 protein once. The table lists about 750,000 distinct CDR3 sequences, approximately 55% of them singletons. The V call is TRBV27, the J call TRBJ1-1; D uncertain. The sequence derives from a man older than 75 in good health. The sequenced sample consisted of blood. The CDR3 protein is CASSPGTEAFF. The CDR3 DNA reads as TGTGCCAGCAGTCCCGGCACTGAAGCTTTCTTT.